One T cell receptor (beta chain) is described in this entry. In the same sample, other DNA sequences code for this CDR3. The sample belongs to a study of shared clonotypes between healthy human individuals. Naive CD45RA+ and memory CD45RA-negative subsets were split from CD4+ cells. The test was conducted at deep level. Here immunoSEQ multiplex PCR was the method, and the copy in TCRdb shows in-frame clones only, minus some. The sample contains roughly 2.5 million clones, around 94% of which appear only once. This CDR3 is 12 amino acids long. Germline V gene lookup returns CDR1 GTSNPN and CDR2 SVGIG (reference sequence). V dropped 1 base and J dropped 7 bases, with 7 bases sitting between them.

The sequence came from a man aged 18 to 29 in good health. Material for sequencing was naive CD4+ T cells sorted from blood. Subset here: CD45RA+ positively selected. The genes are TRBV30 and TRBJ2-2; D gene ambiguous. The CDR3 sequence: CAWSGLIGELFF. DNA of the CDR3: TGTGCCTGGAGTGGTCTAATCGGGGAGCTGTTTTTT.